This T cell receptor (beta chain) was obtained from a study of T cell repertoires in cytomegalovirus infection. V gave up 4 bases and J gave up 0 bases; unmatched junction bases: 7. This CDR3 spans 17 amino acids. CDR1 and CDR2 from the germline V gene are SGHTA and FQGNSA. This clonotype was seen ten or more times. Antigen specificity is unknown. Study-wide results and limits: Individuals carrying CMV plus the relevant HLA were identified by cumulative frequency of public TCR beta families.

TCRdb ran MiXCR on the reads and lists one entry per CDR3 protein. The sample includes under 300,000 distinct CDR3 sequences, 9% to 15% of them seen just once. The sequencing input was PBMCs. The sequence came from a human donor in good health (CMV status not recorded). Some clones in this sample may be carry-over from other donors' samples. This chain links TRBV7-2 with TRBJ2-7, with 12 bases aligning to TRBD2. The CDR3 DNA sequence: TGTGCCAGCAGCTCAAGACGACTAGCGGGAGCCTCCTACGAGCAGTACTTC. Translation: CASSSRRLAGASYEQYF.